This T cell receptor (beta chain) was obtained from a study of blood T cell repertoires in COVID-19. This CDR3 is 13 amino acids long. Germline assignment: CDR1 SGHTA and CDR2 FQGNSA. Germline trimming cut 4 bases from V and 7 bases from J; bases unmatched to any gene: 5. Repertoires were generated with immunoSEQ multiplex PCR, while TCRdb's copy carries only in-frame clones and drops some. The sample includes around 250,000 clones, roughly 80% of them seen just once. This clone was found a few times. The J gene is TRBJ1-2, the V gene TRBV7-2, with 8 nucleotides matching TRBD1. Sequenced sample: peripheral blood. This clonotype originated in a woman aged 18-29 years with acute or convalescent COVID-19. CDR3 sequence: CASSSSGGRGYTF. CDR3 in DNA: TGTGCCAGCAGCTCCTCAGGGGGCCGTGGCTACACCTTC.